This passage covers 2 T cell receptor beta chains from one sample sequenced in a study of a mutant IDH1 vaccine in newly diagnosed glioma. Antigen specificity for these receptors is unknown. Libraries were prepared by immunoSEQ multiplex PCR; TCRdb keeps only in-frame clonotypes and omits some of them. The table includes tens of thousands of clones, around 80% detected once. Time point specified: week 47, end of study. Mutant IDH1 20-mer peptide, at 300 ug, made up each vaccine dose, with topical imiquimod. The sequences come from PBMCs, collected from a glioma patient whose treatment included an IDH1 peptide vaccine. The receptor source for this set is a man in his forties with glioma. Some clones in this sample may be carry-over from other donors' samples.

The sample holds a few counts of this clone. CDR3 DNA: TGTGCCAGCAGTGGGTGGGCACTCTCTGGAAACACCATATATTTT. Its translation is CASSGWALSGNTIYF. The V gene is TRBV9, the J gene TRBJ1-3; D not resolved. Germline V gives CDR1 SGDLS, CDR2 YYNGEE. The V and J ends lost 5 bases and 0 bases respectively, with 12 bases between them. This CDR3 is 15 amino acids long.

The genes are TRBV9 and TRBJ2-1, with a weak D call TRBD2 (6 bases). This CDR3 is 12 amino acids long. Germline V CDR1 and CDR2: SGDLS, YYNGEE. Trimming took 4 bases from V and 7 from J, leaving 9 bases between them. This CDR3 reads CASSTEGNEQFF. The DNA for the CDR3 is TGTGCCAGCAGCACGGAGGGAAATGAGCAGTTCTTC.